This T cell receptor (beta chain) stems from a study of blood T cell repertoires in COVID-19. The data were produced by immunoSEQ multiplex PCR, yet TCRdb's version contains in-frame clones alone and is incomplete. The table lists about 330,000 clones, approximately 88% of them singletons. Germline values: CDR1 SEHNR, CDR2 FQNEAQ (reference sequence). CDR3 length equals 16 residues. J gave up 0 bases and V 4 bases, and 9 bases lay outside the gene matches. This clonotype originated in a woman in her forties or fifties with active or convalescent COVID-19. Sequenced material: peripheral blood. The chain joins TRBV7-9 to TRBJ2-7, with 7 bases aligning to TRBD2. The CDR3 nucleotides read TGTGCCAGCAGCTCTCGCCGGGACTACCACTCCTACGAGCAGTACTTC. Residues: CASSSRRDYHSYEQYF.